Listed here is a single TCR beta chain. Antigen unknown. The sample belongs to a study of cytomegalovirus exposure and HLA in healthy donors. General observations from the study: Under in vitro conditions, three CMV-associated chains were confirmed as specific for CMV antigens. Some TCR beta chains (roughly 160 of them) were listed as cytomegalovirus-associated.

V gave up 7 bases and J gave up 3 bases, with 10 bases separating them. Germline V CDR1 and CDR2: SQVTM, ANQGSEA. The CDR3 extends over 11 amino acids. A multiplex PCR was run with 60 Vbeta primers and 13 Jbeta primers. The method was immunoSEQ multiplex PCR; TCRdb's version includes in-frame clones alone and lacks a portion of them. The table shows 150,000 to 200,000 clones, with approximately 80% occurring only once. This receptor was obtained from a man aged 18 to 29 in good health and CMV-seropositive. The rearrangement joins TRBV29-1 to TRBJ2-7; D possibly corresponds to TRBD1 (5 bases). The specimen sequenced was PBMCs. The CDR3 loop reads CSADQGYEQYF. CDR3 bases: TGCAGCGCAGACCAGGGCTACGAGCAGTACTTC.